This record covers a single TCR beta chain. Antigen: not known. One end of the junction varies from germline; a read error may be responsible. This CDR3 region has 15 residues. Looked up from germline, CDR1 is MNHEY and CDR2 is SVGAGI. The sample comes from a study of tumor and adjacent non-tumor tissue in lung cancer. Study-wide background: There were around 11 adenocarcinoma, a couple of squamous cell carcinoma and 1 small cell lung cancer cases.

RNA was extracted from bulk tissue without any cell sorting. Distant lung tissue was collected more than 3 cm away from the tumor edge. Study conclusions and caveats: Compared with tumor, normal lung showed significantly lower TCR diversity. In normal lung, the top 100 clones were significantly more dominant than in tumor.

TCRbeta libraries were built with three rounds of nested PCR, modified from ARM-PCR. TCRdb reanalysed the multiplex PCR reads using MiXCR and keeps one entry per CDR3 protein. The top ten hold approximately 51% of the sample, which has about 80,000 distinct CDR3 sequences, roughly 80% seen once. The rearrangement uses TRBV6-5 and TRBJ1-5, with a weak D call TRBD1 (6 bases). The receptor was isolated from a man aged 55 to 69 with non-small cell lung cancer. Sequenced input: distant non-tumor lung tissue. CDR3 bases: TGTGCCAGTAGTTACCTACAGGGAAGAAATCAGCACCAGCATTTT. As protein: CASSYLQGRNQHQHF.